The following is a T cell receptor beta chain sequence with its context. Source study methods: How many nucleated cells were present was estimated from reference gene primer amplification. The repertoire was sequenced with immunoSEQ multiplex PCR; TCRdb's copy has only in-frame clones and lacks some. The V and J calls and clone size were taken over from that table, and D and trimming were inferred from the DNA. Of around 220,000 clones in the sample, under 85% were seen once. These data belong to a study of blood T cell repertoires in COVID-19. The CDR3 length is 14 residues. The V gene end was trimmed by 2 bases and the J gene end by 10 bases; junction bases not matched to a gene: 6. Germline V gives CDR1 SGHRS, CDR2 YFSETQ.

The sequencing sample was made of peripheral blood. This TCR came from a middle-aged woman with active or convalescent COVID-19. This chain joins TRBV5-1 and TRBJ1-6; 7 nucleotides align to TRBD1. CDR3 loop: CASSFGQDGSPLHF. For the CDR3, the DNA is TGCGCCAGCAGCTTCGGACAGGATGGCTCACCCCTCCACTTT.